These 26 T cell receptor beta chains came from one sample sequenced in a study of blood T cells in healthy people across ages. A second PCR, run for roughly 6 to 11 cycles, used a sample-barcoded 5' primer plus a J-beta primer mix. TCRdb itself ran the 5' RACE reads through MiXCR, one entry per CDR3 protein. The data hold 700,000 or so distinct CDR3 sequences, with approximately 21% observed a single time. Material: blood. These receptors originate from a man between 65 and 79 years old in good health.

The chain carries TRBV12-3 or TRBV12-4 and TRBJ1-1; TRBD1 agrees at 7 bases. The CDR3 totals 16 residues. J was trimmed by 1 base and V by 3 bases; bases with no gene match: 8. The CDR3 reads CASSLRGLGGNTEAFF. The CDR3 coding sequence is TGTGCCAGCAGTTTGAGGGGGCTTGGAGGGAACACTGAAGCTTTCTTT.

This clonotype has a handful of counts. The CDR3 DNA reads as TGCGCCAGCAGCTTAATGGGGCTACCACAAGAGACCCAGTACTTC. Protein: CASSLMGLPQETQYF. V and J are TRBV5-1 and TRBJ2-5, with a tentative D call TRBD1 (5 bases). CDR3 size: 15 residues. Germline CDR1 SGHRS, CDR2 YFSETQ. V was clipped by 2 bases and J by 2 bases, with 13 bases between them.

The chain joins TRBV5-1 to TRBJ2-5; D is unclear. V dropped 0 bases and J dropped 1 base, with 7 bases sitting between them. Germline values: CDR1 SGHRS, CDR2 YFSETQ. This CDR3 spans 14 amino acids. The CDR3 coding sequence is TGCGCCAGCAGCTTGGGACTCACCCAAGAGACCCAGTACTTC. Translated: CASSLGLTQETQYF.

The rearrangement uses TRBV7-3 and TRBJ2-5; D is unclear. The J call may be in error: the DNA end matches TRBJ2-1 better. The CDR3 is 13 amino acids. Germline CDR1 and CDR2: SGHTA and FQGTGA. This chain's CDR3 is CASSLRWQDEQFF. The CDR3 DNA sequence: TGTGCCAGCAGCTTAAGGTGGCAAGATGAGCAGTTCTTC.

In DNA, the CDR3 is TGTGCCAGCAGGAAGGACACCGGGGAGCTGTTTTTT. Protein sequence: CASRKDTGELFF. V gene TRBV9 combines with J gene TRBJ2-2; D unresolved. CDR3 length equals 12 residues. CDR1 SGDLS and CDR2 YYNGEE come from the germline V gene. Deletions cut 5 bases from V and 3 bases from J, with 5 bases between.

The genes are TRBV21-1 and TRBJ2-1; TRBD2 reflects the table's D call only, with no check against the DNA. TRBV21-1 is a known pseudogene. This CDR3 spans 14 amino acids. The CDR3 loop is CASSKGGEDNEQFF. CDR3 in DNA: TGTGCCAGCAGCAAGGGAGGTGAGGACAATGAGCAGTTCTTC.

This clonotype has a handful of counts. The rearrangement uses TRBV20-1 and TRBJ1-6; D is perhaps TRBD1 (5 bases). The CDR3 sequence is 17 residues long. From germline, CDR1 is DFQATT and CDR2 SNEGSKA (reference sequence). Deletions cut 3 bases from V and 0 bases from J, with 15 bases between. CDR3 residues: CSARPGTVSSYNSPLHF. The CDR3, as DNA: TGCAGTGCTAGGCCCGGGACCGTAAGCTCCTATAATTCACCCCTCCACTTT.

This clonotype was counted many times. V and J are TRBV3-1 and TRBJ2-7; TRBD2 might be the D (5 bases). The V end was cut by 6 bases, the J end by 6 bases, with 21 bases between. This CDR3 has 15 residues. The germline gives CDR1 LGHDT, CDR2 YNNKEL (reference sequence). CDR3 residues: CASRGMEEAISEQYF. DNA for the CDR3: TGTGCCAGCAGAGGGATGGAGGAGGCTATATCCGAGCAGTACTTC.

This clonotype was counted only a few times. The chain uses TRBV9 and TRBJ1-2; tentative D call: TRBD1 (6 bases). The CDR3 covers 14 residues. The V gene lost 0 bases and the J gene lost 1 base, with 7 bases spanning the gap. In germline, CDR1 is SGDLS, CDR2 YYNGEE. For the CDR3, the DNA is TGTGCCAGCAGCGTAGGACAGGATAACTATGGCTACACCTTC. Encoded protein: CASSVGQDNYGYTF.

The chain couples TRBV24-1 to TRBJ2-3, with TRBD2 as a possible D gene (5 bases). Germline-derived CDR1 and CDR2 are KGHDR and SFDVKD. The CDR3 runs 13 residues. Trimming left V 5 bases short and J 6 bases short, with 11 bases between. The CDR3 coding sequence is TGTGCCACCAGTGTCTGGGGAGATGATACGCAGTATTTT. Encoded protein: CATSVWGDDTQYF.

As concerns this clonotype: A junction end diverges from the germline sequence, so it may reflect a read error. V gene TRBV6-5 combines with J gene TRBJ2-1; TRBD1 might be the D (5 bases). The germline CDR1 and CDR2 sequences are MNHEY and SVGAGI. The CDR3 loop spans 15 amino acids. The CDR3 DNA reads TGTGCCAGCAGTTACGGGGCTACCATTGGAGAGGCCCAGCACTTC. Amino acids: CASSYGATIGEAQHF.

Of note for this clonotype: This sequence may be a read error, since a much larger clone differs from it by one base. This chain uses TRBV7-6 with TRBJ1-3; D gene ambiguous. Per the germline V gene, CDR1 is SGHVS and CDR2 is FNYEAQ. The CDR3 totals 14 residues. The CDR3 DNA reads as TGTGTCAGCAGCTTAGCGCAGTCTGGAAACACCATATATTTT. This codes for CVSSLAQSGNTIYF.

The genes are TRBV3-1 and TRBJ2-4; TRBD2 aligns across 10 bases. In germline, CDR1 is LGHDT, CDR2 YNNKEL (reference sequence). J gave up 0 bases and V 4 bases, and 6 bases lay outside the gene matches. The CDR3 loop spans 17 amino acids. For the CDR3, the DNA is TGTGCCAGCAGCCGAGAAAGGACTAGCGGAGCCAAAAACATTCAGTACTTC. Protein sequence: CASSRERTSGAKNIQYF.

For this clonotype: A junction boundary mismatches the germline segment, possibly from a read error. This sequence joins TRBV5-1 and TRBJ1-1; 11 positions match TRBD1. The CDR3 covers 14 residues. Germline-derived CDR1 and CDR2 are SGHRS and YFSETQ. In nucleotides, the CDR3 is TGCGCCAGCAGCTCCCGGGACAGGGGGACTGAAACTTTCTTT. Amino acid sequence: CASSSRDRGTETFF.

This clonotype was observed a handful of times. The chain joins TRBV7-9 to TRBJ2-3; D assignment may be TRBD1 or TRBD2 (5 bases each). The V and J ends lost 6 bases and 1 base respectively, with 23 bases between them. The germline V gene has CDR1 SEHNR and CDR2 FQNEAQ (reference sequence). The CDR3 extends over 18 amino acids. CDR3 sequence (DNA): TGTGCCAGCAGGGATATATTCCTTCGGGACGGACGCACAGATACGCAGTATTTT. Translation: CASRDIFLRDGRTDTQYF.

This clonotype was counted between two and nine times. V gene TRBV29-1 combines with J gene TRBJ1-2, with 11 positions matching TRBD1. The CDR3 covers 13 residues. The ends lost 6 bases at V and 4 bases at J; junction bases unmatched: 4. Germline CDR1 reads SQVTM; CDR2 reads ANQGSEA. The CDR3, as DNA: TGCAGCGTCCGGACAGGGGGCATCTATGGCTACACCTTC. Encoded protein: CSVRTGGIYGYTF.

This clonotype has at least ten counts. This sequence joins TRBV6-5 and TRBJ1-1; a possible D gene is TRBD1 (5 bases). The CDR3 is 15 amino acids. The germline V gene has CDR1 MNHEY and CDR2 SVGAGI. V lost 5 bases to trimming and J lost 6 bases, with 19 bases between them. The CDR3 coding sequence is TGTGCCAGCAGTCCGGTGGGGGAGATCGGGTCTGAAGCTTTCTTT. Translated: CASSPVGEIGSEAFF.

The CDR3 reads CASSPEGDYGYTF. CDR3 nucleotide sequence: TGTGCCAGCTCACCGGAGGGGGACTATGGCTACACCTTC. The rearrangement joins TRBV18 to TRBJ1-2, with a tentative D call TRBD1 (6 bases). This CDR3 is 13 amino acids long. Trimming removed 3 bases at V and 3 bases at J, with 8 bases between. Germline CDR1 KGHSH, CDR2 LQKENI.

The chain couples TRBV20-1 to TRBJ2-2; TRBD1 aligns across 11 bases. With V trimmed by 3 bases and J by 3 bases, 6 bases remained unmatched. Germline assignment: CDR1 DFQATT and CDR2 SNEGSKA (reference sequence). This CDR3 has 16 residues. Written as DNA, the CDR3 is TGCAGTGCTAGGACCGGGACAGGGGGGTACACCGGGGAGCTGTTTTTT. It specifies CSARTGTGGYTGELFF.

This clonotype has more than one count but fewer than ten. A junction boundary mismatches the germline segment, possibly from a read error. The rearrangement uses TRBV5-1 and TRBJ1-6; D might be TRBD1 (5 bases). The CDR3 loop spans 15 amino acids. Germline V gene lookup returns CDR1 SGHRS and CDR2 YFSETQ. CDR3 bases: TGCGCCGGCAGCTTGGGGCAGAGCTATAATTCACCCCTCCACTTT. Translation: CAGSLGQSYNSPLHF.

The CDR3 nucleotides read TGCAGCGTTAAAAGGACTAGCGGGAAGCTTATTCGAAACAATGAGCAGTTCTTC. Translation: CSVKRTSGKLIRNNEQFF. The gene calls are TRBV29-1 and TRBJ2-1; 12 bases match TRBD2. The CDR3 spans 18 residues. V shed 5 bases, J shed 5 bases, and the junction held 16 bases outside the gene matches. Germline V gene sequence: CDR1 SQVTM, CDR2 ANQGSEA.

CDR3 loop: CASSLTGKPNEQYF. In DNA form, the CDR3 reads TGTGCCAGCAGCTTGACAGGTAAACCTAACGAGCAGTACTTC. The chain joins TRBV6-1 to TRBJ2-7; D perhaps matches TRBD1 (6 bases). Trimming stripped 6 bases from V and 5 bases from J, with 17 bases between. The germline V gene encodes CDR1 MNHNS and CDR2 SASEGT. The CDR3 loop spans 14 amino acids.

This clonotype was seen more than once but under ten times. V and J are TRBV20-1 and TRBJ1-5; 7 nucleotides align to TRBD1. The CDR3 has 16 amino acids. V lost 0 bases, J lost 2 bases, and 7 bases stayed unmatched. Germline V gives CDR1 DFQATT, CDR2 SNEGSKA (reference sequence). CDR3 loop: CSAREGGGGGNQPQHF. CDR3 sequence (DNA): TGCAGTGCTAGAGAAGGGGGCGGGGGCGGCAATCAGCCCCAGCATTTT.

This clonotype was seen a few times. V and J are TRBV3-1 and TRBJ2-4; 9 bases fit TRBD1. The CDR3 consists of 15 residues. J lost 1 base, V lost 4 bases, and 2 bases had no gene match. Germline values: CDR1 LGHDT, CDR2 YNNKEL (reference sequence). The CDR3 DNA sequence: TGTGCCAGCAGCCGCGGACAGGGGGCCAAAAACATTCAGTACTTC. It specifies CASSRGQGAKNIQYF.

This clonotype turned up a few times. The chain links TRBV29-1 to TRBJ2-1; the D gene is possibly TRBD1 (6 bases). Trimming removed 6 bases from V and 2 bases from J, with 14 bases in between. This CDR3 contains 14 residues. Germline V gene data show CDR1 as SQVTM and CDR2 as ANQGSEA. CDR3 residues: CSVTRGSAYNEQFF. The CDR3 coding sequence is TGCAGCGTCACCAGGGGATCAGCCTACAATGAGCAGTTCTTC.

This chain joins TRBV6-5 and TRBJ1-2; D might be TRBD1 (5 bases). The V end was cut by 6 bases, the J end by 2 bases, with 13 bases between. The CDR3 has 14 amino acids. Germline V CDR1 and CDR2: MNHEY, SVGAGI. The CDR3: CASSKGHRNYGYTF. DNA of the CDR3: TGTGCCAGCAGCAAAGGACACCGGAACTATGGCTACACCTTC.